Listed below are T cell receptor beta chains from one sample, sequenced in a study of blood T cell repertoires in COVID-19. This table comes from immunoSEQ multiplex PCR, and its TCRdb copy is limited to in-frame clones, with some not included. The sample holds tens of thousands of clones, under 85% seen once. Input material: peripheral blood. These receptors were taken from a man aged 40-49 years with acute or convalescent COVID-19. CDR3s include the opening cysteine and the closing phenylalanine or tryptophan. Fields, in order: V gene, clone size, D gene, J gene, CDR3 DNA, CDR3 protein. D genes are given only for firm matches. Rows may omit the clone size; those that give it use once, few, many or a size class.

>TRBV11-2|-|-|TRBJ1-3
TGTGCCAGCAGCTTGTCGACAGGTCTTCAGGGAAACACCATATATTTT
CASSLSTGLQGNTIYF
>TRBV19|-|-|TRBJ2-2
TGTGCGGCGGAGGGGAACCGGAACACCGGGGAGCTGTTTTTT
CAAEGNRNTGELFF
>TRBV24-1|few|TRBD1|TRBJ1-2
TGTGCCACCAGTGATCGGACAGGGAGCGATGGCTACACCTTC
CATSDRTGSDGYTF
>TRBV11-3|-|-|TRBJ2-5
TGTGCCAGCAGCTTAGTATCGGACAGAGGGACCCAGTACTTC
CASSLVSDRGTQYF
>TRBV3-1/TRBV3-2|-|-|TRBJ2-3
TGTGCCAGCAGCCAAAGAGGTACGCAGTATTTT
CASSQRGTQYF
>TRBV12-5|-|TRBD1|TRBJ1-3
TGTGCTAGTGGTTTGGCGTCAGGGGGCTCTGGAAACACCATATATTTT
CASGLASGGSGNTIYF
>TRBV5-1|-|TRBD1|TRBJ1-6
TGCGCCAGCAGTTTCCGGGACAGGGCTTCACCCCTCCACTTT
CASSFRDRASPLHF
>TRBV5-1|-|-|TRBJ1-1
TGCGCCAGCAGGACTCCAGGGTCGGACACTGAAGCTTTCTTT
CASRTPGSDTEAFF
>TRBV6-5|-|-|TRBJ2-2
TGTGCCAGCACCCTGACTCGGGCCGGGGAGCTGTTTTTT
CASTLTRAGELFF
>TRBV11-3|-|-|TRBJ2-2
TGTGCCAGCAGCTTGAGCGGGGAGCTGTTTTTT
CASSLSGELFF
>TRBV30|-|TRBD1|TRBJ1-1
TGTGCCTGGATGACAGGGAAAACGGCATTGAACACTGAAGCTTTCTTT
CAWMTGKTALNTEAFF
>TRBV2|-|-|TRBJ1-1
TGTGCCAGCAGTGAAGGGGAGGGGAGGGGCCCTGAAGCTTTCTTT
CASSEGEGRGPEAFF
>TRBV10-2|-|-|TRBJ1-1
TGCGCCAGCAGGGAGAGGGGCCCAGGGGTCAACAGATCCACTGAAGCTTTCTTT
CASRERGPGVNRSTEAFF
>TRBV2|once|TRBD1|TRBJ1-2
TGTGCCAGCAAAGGGGGCCCAAACTATGGCTACACCTTC
CASKGGPNYGYTF
>TRBV13|once|-|TRBJ1-4
TGTGCCAGCAGCTTAGTGAGGGAAAGGGAAAAACTGTTTTTT
CASSLVREREKLFF
>TRBV6-6|-|-|TRBJ1-5
TGTGCCAGCAGTCAGCCTCCGCGTGTGCCTCCCAATCAGCCCCAGCATTTT
CASSQPPRVPPNQPQHF
>TRBV24-1|-|-|TRBJ1-2
TGTGCCACCAGTGAGGGCAACAGGGACTATGGCTACACCTTC
CATSEGNRDYGYTF
>TRBV7-9|-|TRBD1|TRBJ1-2
TGTGCCAGCAGCTCCACCGGGACAGGGGCCGGCTACACCTTC
CASSSTGTGAGYTF
>TRBV3-1/TRBV3-2|-|-|TRBJ2-5
TGTGCCAGCAGCCAAGTGGGCCAGACCCAGTACTTC
CASSQVGQTQYF
>TRBV6-6|-|-|TRBJ1-1
TGTGCCAGCAGTGGCAGGGGATCAGAGACTGAAGCTTTCTTT
CASSGRGSETEAFF
>TRBV27|-|TRBD1|TRBJ2-2
TGTGCCAGCAGCGGACGGGGGGACAGGGTATTAGCGCCTGACACCGGGGAGCTGTTTTTT
CASSGRGDRVLAPDTGELFF
>TRBV7-6|-|-|TRBJ2-1
TGTGCCAGCGGTACCACAGAGTGGCCTGGAAATGAGCAGTTCTTC
CASGTTEWPGNEQFF
>TRBV2|-|-|TRBJ1-3
TGTGCCAGCAGGCAAGGGGACACTGGAGGAAACACCATATATTTT
CASRQGDTGGNTIYF
>TRBV6-6|-|-|TRBJ2-5
TGTGCCAGCGGGGGCGCAGAGACCCAGTACTTC
CASGGAETQYF
>TRBV24-1|-|TRBD1|TRBJ2-6
TGTGCCACCAGCCCCGGACAGGGGACCAACGTCCTGACTTTC
CATSPGQGTNVLTF
>TRBV5-1|-|-|TRBJ2-3
TGCGCCAGCAGCTTGGCCCTGGCCACAGATACGCAGTATTTT
CASSLALATDTQYF
>TRBV5-1|few|-|TRBJ1-4
TGCGCCAGCAGCTTAAGCAATAATGAAAAACTGTTTTTT
CASSLSNNEKLFF
>TRBV5-1|-|TRBD1|TRBJ2-2
TGCGCCAGCAGCTTGCTCGAAGGGGGCATCACCGGGGAGCTGTTTTTT
CASSLLEGGITGELFF
>TRBV6-5|-|-|TRBJ2-5
TGTGCCAGCAGTTACTCGTACGCGAGGGGGGAGACCCAGTACTTC
CASSYSYARGETQYF
>TRBV25-1|few|TRBD1|TRBJ1-3
TGTGCCAGCAGTGGGACAGGGGAAAACACCATATATTTT
CASSGTGENTIYF
>TRBV7-9|-|TRBD2|TRBJ2-1
TGTGCCAGCAGCGATGGGACTAGCGGGAGTAGTTACAATGAGCAGTTCTTC
CASSDGTSGSSYNEQFF
>TRBV2|-|-|TRBJ2-5
TGTGCCAGCAGTGAAGGAGGGGAGACCCAGTACTTC
CASSEGGETQYF
>TRBV3-1/TRBV3-2|-|TRBD2|TRBJ2-7
TGTGCCAGCAGCCAAAGGTCGGCTAGCGGAAATTCCTACGAGCAGTACTTC
CASSQRSASGNSYEQYF
>TRBV18|-|TRBD1|TRBJ2-2
TGTGCCAGCTCACAGGGGGCATCCGGGGAGCTGTTTTTT
CASSQGASGELFF
>TRBV2|-|TRBD2|TRBJ2-1
TGTGCCAGCTCATATGAGGGGACTAGCAGGAATGAGCAGTTCTTC
CASSYEGTSRNEQFF
>TRBV5-6|-|-|TRBJ2-1
TGTGCCAGCAGCTTGGCTCTAGATGCCTACAATGAGCAGTTCTTC
CASSLALDAYNEQFF
>TRBV5-6|-|TRBD1|TRBJ1-2
TGTGCCAGCAGCTTTTGGGACAGAAGCTATGGCTACACCTTC
CASSFWDRSYGYTF
>TRBV2|-|-|TRBJ2-5
TGTGCCAGCAGCGCCAGGGTCCAAGAGACCCAGTACTTC
CASSARVQETQYF
>TRBV7-6|once|TRBD2|TRBJ2-7
TGTGCCAGCAGCTCCCTGCCTAGCGGGGGCTACGAGCAGTACTTC
CASSSLPSGGYEQYF
>TRBV24-1|-|TRBD2|TRBJ2-3
TGTGCCACCAGTCTAGCGGGGGGGCCCCTTAATACGCAGTATTTT
CATSLAGGPLNTQYF
>TRBV19|-|-|TRBJ2-1
TGTGCCAGTAGATCTGGGGCTCCCTACAATGAGCAGTTCTTC
CASRSGAPYNEQFF
>TRBV24-1|-|-|TRBJ1-2
TGTGCCACCAGTGATGGGCTCAAAAGTGGCTACACCTTC
CATSDGLKSGYTF
>TRBV11-2|few|-|TRBJ1-5
TGTGCCAGCAGCACCGACAGGAGCAATCAGCCCCAGCATTTT
CASSTDRSNQPQHF
>TRBV19|-|-|TRBJ2-3
TGTGCCAGTAGCGTAGACTACAACACAGATACGCAGTATTTT
CASSVDYNTDTQYF
>TRBV7-8|-|TRBD1|TRBJ2-1
TGTGCCAGCAGCCCGAATCGACAGGGAAGTGAGCAGTTCTTC
CASSPNRQGSEQFF
>TRBV24-1|-|TRBD1|TRBJ1-2
TGTGCCACCAGTGATTCATCTGGCGGACAGGGCTCCTATGGCTACACCTTC
CATSDSSGGQGSYGYTF
>TRBV5-6|-|TRBD1|TRBJ2-1
TGTGCCAGCAGCCCACCGGGACAGGGTAGGAACAATGAGCAGTTCTTC
CASSPPGQGRNNEQFF
>TRBV2|-|-|TRBJ2-2
TGTGCCAGCAAGTCCAGGGCGAACACCGGGGAGCTGTTTTTT
CASKSRANTGELFF